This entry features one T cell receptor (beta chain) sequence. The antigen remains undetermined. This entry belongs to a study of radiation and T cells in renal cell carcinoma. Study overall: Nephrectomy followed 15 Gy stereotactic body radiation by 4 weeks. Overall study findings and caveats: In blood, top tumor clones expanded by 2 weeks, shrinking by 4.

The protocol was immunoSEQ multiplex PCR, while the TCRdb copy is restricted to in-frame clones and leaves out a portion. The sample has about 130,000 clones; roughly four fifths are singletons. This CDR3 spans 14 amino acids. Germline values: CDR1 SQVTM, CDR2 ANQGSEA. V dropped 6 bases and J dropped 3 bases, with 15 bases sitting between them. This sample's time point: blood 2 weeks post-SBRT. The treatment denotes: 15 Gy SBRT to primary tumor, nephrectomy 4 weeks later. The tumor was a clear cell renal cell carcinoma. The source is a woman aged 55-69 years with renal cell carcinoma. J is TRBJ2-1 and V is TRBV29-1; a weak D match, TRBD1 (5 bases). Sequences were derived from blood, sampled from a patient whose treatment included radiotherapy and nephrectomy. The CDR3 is CSVGRLMGYNEQFF. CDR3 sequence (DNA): TGCAGCGTGGGGCGCCTGATGGGCTACAATGAGCAGTTCTTC.